These 21 T cell receptor beta chains originate from one sample sequenced in a study of metastatic and nonmetastatic thyroid tumors. Nobody among the patients had been given any treatment before thyroid surgery. MiXCR reprocessed the PCR reads for TCRdb. The data contain about 33,000 clones, approximately 15% of them singletons. The sequencing sample was made of blood. Receptors originate from a female donor with papillary thyroid cancer or a benign thyroid nodule (not recorded which). Some clones in this sample may be carry-over from other donors' samples.

The V gene is TRBV20-1, the J gene TRBJ2-7, with D perhaps being TRBD1 or TRBD2 (5 bases each). Germline loops: CDR1 DFQATT, CDR2 SNEGSKA (reference sequence). The CDR3 consists of 15 residues. V shed 0 bases and J shed 4 bases, with 16 bases lying between them. The CDR3 bases are TGCAGTGCTAGAGATATCAGGGAAGCGGCTTACGAGCAGTACTTC. Translating it yields CSARDIREAAYEQYF.

The rearrangement joins TRBV5-1 to TRBJ1-2; 8 bases are shared with TRBD1. This CDR3 contains 15 residues. J was trimmed by 5 bases and V by 5 bases; bases with no gene match: 11. Germline V CDR1 and CDR2: SGHRS, YFSETQ. The CDR3 sequence: CASRPTDREDYGYTF. In DNA, the CDR3 is TGCGCCAGCAGGCCGACGGACAGGGAGGATTATGGCTACACCTTC.

This clone occurred many times. The chain carries TRBV6-1 and TRBJ2-5; 7 bases fit TRBD2. The junction had 8 bases not matched to a gene; V was cut back by 6 bases and J by 1 base. The germline V gene encodes CDR1 MNHNS and CDR2 SASEGT. The CDR3 loop spans 15 amino acids. The CDR3 region has the DNA TGTGCCAGCAGCCACCTAGCGGCCGGCCAAGAGACCCAGTACTTC. Translation: CASSHLAAGQETQYF.

This clone showed up many times. The V gene is TRBV28, the J gene TRBJ2-5, with no clear D. This CDR3 has 15 amino acids. Germline lookup yields CDR1 MDHEN and CDR2 SYDVKM. V was trimmed by 3 bases and J by 0 bases, leaving 11 bases between them. The DNA for the CDR3 is TGTGCCAGCAGTTTCCCCCACCTCGACCAAGAGACCCAGTACTTC. Amino acids: CASSFPHLDQETQYF.

Many counts were recorded for this clone. This chain links TRBV6-1 with TRBJ2-1; D ambiguous. This CDR3 has 13 amino acids. The V and J ends lost 0 bases and 5 bases respectively, with 5 bases between them. Germline-derived CDR1 and CDR2 are MNHNS and SASEGT. CDR3 coding DNA: TGTGCCAGCAGTGAAGCGGGGAACAATGAGCAGTTCTTC. Translated, it gives CASSEAGNNEQFF.

In its sample, this clone was seen many times. The genes are TRBV3-1 and TRBJ2-5, with 8 bases fitting TRBD2. The V segment lost 0 bases and the J segment 1 base; nucleotides outside the gene matches: 4. The germline gives CDR1 LGHDT, CDR2 YNNKEL (reference sequence). This CDR3 region has 16 residues. The CDR3 region is CASSQDVAGGQETQYF. The CDR3 DNA follows: TGTGCCAGCAGCCAAGATGTGGCGGGGGGCCAAGAGACCCAGTACTTC.

This clone was observed many times. Here the CDR3 DNA reads TGTGCCAGCAGTTACTTTAACATGAACACTGAAGCTTTCTTT. It yields the protein CASSYFNMNTEAFF. The chain links TRBV6-5 to TRBJ1-1, with D unresolved. The V and J ends lost 1 base and 0 bases respectively, with 6 bases between them. The CDR3 totals 14 residues. In germline, CDR1 is MNHEY, CDR2 SVGAGI.

This clone was recorded at least ten times. The CDR3: CASSQAGRMNGYTF. CDR3 nucleotides: TGCGCCAGCAGCCAGGCAGGGAGAATGAATGGCTACACCTTC. The V gene is TRBV4-1, the J gene TRBJ1-2, with D possibly being TRBD1 (5 bases). This CDR3 contains 14 residues. The germline V gene encodes CDR1 MGHRA and CDR2 YSYEKL. V was clipped by 3 bases and J by 6 bases, with 14 bases between them.

The chain has TRBV11-2 and TRBJ2-2, with 11 bases identical to TRBD1. Germline CDR1 SGHAT, CDR2 FQNNGV. Trimming took 5 bases from V and 9 from J; bases not matched to a gene: 14. The length of the CDR3 is 17 residues. The CDR3, as DNA: TGTGCCAGCAGCGTAGGACCTGGACAGGGGGCAATCTGGGAGCTGTTTTTT. Protein: CASSVGPGQGAIWELFF.

In DNA, the CDR3 is TGCGCCAGCAGCCAAGGTGCGGTGAGTGGGGCCAATGAGCAGTTCTTC. Translating gives CASSQGAVSGANEQFF. The chain combines TRBV4-1 with TRBJ2-1; tentative D call: TRBD1 (5 bases). The CDR3 has 16 residues. Germline-derived CDR1 and CDR2 are MGHRA and YSYEKL. Trimming shortened V by 1 base and J by 6 bases, and 16 bases separated the two germline ends.

Details on this clone: This may arise from a read error, as a much more abundant clone is one base away. V gene TRBV5-4 combines with J gene TRBJ2-1; 7 bases map to TRBD2. CDR1 is SGHNT, CDR2 YYREEE, per germline (reference sequence). Germline trimming cut 0 bases from V and 6 bases from J; bases unmatched to any gene: 3. CDR3 length equals 14 residues. The CDR3: CASSLARTSNEQFF. The CDR3, as DNA: TGTGCCAGCAGCTTGGCCCGGACTAGCAATGAGCAGTTCTTC.

This clone is judged medium-sized. The V and J genes are TRBV6-1 and TRBJ2-7; D may be TRBD1 or TRBD2 (5 bases each). This CDR3 spans 14 amino acids. V was clipped by 7 bases and J by 6 bases, with 19 bases between them. Per the germline V gene, CDR1 is MNHNS and CDR2 is SASEGT. Here the CDR3 reads CASKRDLGGGEQYF. Here the CDR3 DNA reads TGTGCCAGCAAAAGGGACCTTGGCGGAGGCGAGCAGTACTTC.

This clone has more than one count but fewer than ten. The gene calls are TRBV28 and TRBJ2-7; possibly TRBD2 for D (6 bases). Per the germline V gene, CDR1 is MDHEN and CDR2 is SYDVKM. There are 17 residues in the CDR3. Deletions cut 6 bases from V and 3 bases from J, with 24 bases between. CDR3 bases: TGTGCCAGCAGATCCGCCTTTGCGGGGAGCAGGTACTACGAGCAGTACTTC. This gives the protein CASRSAFAGSRYYEQYF. Full variable domain (missing parts from reference TRBV28 and TRBJ2-7): DVKVTQSSRYLVKRTGEKVFLECVQDMDHENMFWYRQDPGLGLRLIYFSYDVKMKEKGDIPEGYSVSREKKERFSLILESASTNQTSMYLCASRSAFAGSRYYEQYFGPGTRLTVT.

The sample holds many counts of this clone. J is TRBJ2-3 and V is TRBV3-1; TRBD2 matches 9 bases. The CDR3 is 16 amino acids. Looked up from germline, CDR1 is LGHDT and CDR2 is YNNKEL (reference sequence). Trimming removed 0 bases from V and 3 bases from J; junction bases left unmatched: 4. The CDR3: CASSQDLSGGTDTQYF. The CDR3 DNA reads as TGTGCCAGCAGCCAAGATTTAAGCGGGGGGACAGATACGCAGTATTTT.

This clone has ten or more counts. The chain carries TRBV25-1 and TRBJ2-1; D might be TRBD1 (6 bases). The germline V gene encodes CDR1 MGHDK and CDR2 SYGVNS. CDR3 size: 13 residues. V lost 0 bases to trimming and J lost 7 bases, with 7 bases between them. CDR3 bases: TGTGCCAGCAGTGAATATGACAGGAATGAGCAGTTCTTC. It is translated as CASSEYDRNEQFF.

By sample fraction, this clone is medium-sized. This rearrangement joins TRBV6-1 to TRBJ1-2, with TRBD1 identical over 8 bases. CDR3 length: 13 amino acids. V was pared by 4 bases and J by 7 bases, with 5 bases of the junction left unmatched. Germline values: CDR1 MNHNS, CDR2 SASEGT. CDR3 sequence reads: CASSGGTGGGYTF. The CDR3 DNA reads as TGTGCCAGCAGTGGGGGGACAGGCGGTGGCTACACCTTC.

With regard to this clone: Other nucleotide sequences in the sample specify the same CDR3. This sequence joins TRBV2 and TRBJ2-5; unclear D gene. This CDR3 is 13 amino acids long. The V gene's germline CDR1 is SNHLY and CDR2 FYNNEI. The V and J ends lost 8 bases and 5 bases respectively, with 15 bases between them. In DNA, the CDR3 is TGTGCCAGCGTCCGTGAAGGTGGGGAGACCCAGTACTTC. As protein: CASVREGGETQYF.

Many counts were recorded for this clone. The genes are TRBV6-1 and TRBJ2-1; 7 bases are a match to TRBD2. Germline V gene sequence: CDR1 MNHNS, CDR2 SASEGT. There are 13 residues in the CDR3. The V gene end was trimmed by 8 bases and the J gene end by 3 bases; junction bases not matched to a gene: 4. The CDR3 sequence: CASGREGYNEQFF. CDR3 nucleotides: TGTGCCAGCGGGAGGGAAGGCTACAATGAGCAGTTCTTC.

This clone was detected many times. The chain is built from TRBV19 and TRBJ2-5; TRBD2 matches 11 bases. CDR1 is LNHDA, CDR2 SQIVND, per germline (reference sequence). The CDR3 extends over 13 amino acids. With 11 bases clipped from V and 2 bases from J, the junction kept 4 bases outside the gene matches. The CDR3 protein is CASRTSGQETQYF. The CDR3 DNA is TGTGCCTCACGGACTAGCGGGCAAGAGACCCAGTACTTC.

The genes are TRBV20-1 and TRBJ2-7; the match to TRBD1 covers 8 bases. V lost 2 bases, J lost 4 bases, and 7 bases stayed unmatched. The CDR3 is 14 residues long. Germline V gene sequence: CDR1 DFQATT, CDR2 SNEGSKA (reference sequence). Here the CDR3 reads CSARMAGGRYEQYF. The CDR3 DNA reads as TGCAGTGCTAGAATGGCAGGGGGCAGGTACGAGCAGTACTTC.

The chain joins TRBV6-1 to TRBJ1-2, with D unclear. V was clipped by 3 bases and J by 8 bases, with 19 bases between them. Germline V CDR1 and CDR2: MNHNS, SASEGT. The CDR3 is 15 residues long. The CDR3 loop reads CASSETEAVSLGYTF. In nucleotides, the CDR3 is TGTGCCAGCAGTGAGACGGAGGCCGTCTCGCTGGGCTACACCTTC.